There are many counts of the clone carrying this TCR beta chain. Antigen unknown. Per germline, CDR1 MNHEY and CDR2 SMNVEV (reference sequence). The CDR3 totals 12 residues. The V and J ends lost 6 bases and 7 bases respectively, with 12 bases between them. The sample originates from a study of beta chain features in type 1 diabetes. Study observations and caveats: For Type 1 diabetes patients, all four CD4+ subsets carried TCRB CDR3s that were moderately but significantly shorter.

Investigators reverse transcribed all isolated RNA, so they sequenced expressed TCRB transcripts. The protocol was immunoSEQ multiplex PCR, while the TCRdb copy is restricted to in-frame clones and leaves out a portion. This table has nearly 350,000 clones, 7% to 9% appearing once. This sequence was found in a woman aged 18-30 years in good health. Input material: central memory CD4+ T cells from blood. J is TRBJ1-2 and V is TRBV27; D ambiguous. In DNA, the CDR3 is TGTGCCAGCAGGAGTAGCGGTTTTGGCTACACCTTC. This translates into CASRSSGFGYTF.